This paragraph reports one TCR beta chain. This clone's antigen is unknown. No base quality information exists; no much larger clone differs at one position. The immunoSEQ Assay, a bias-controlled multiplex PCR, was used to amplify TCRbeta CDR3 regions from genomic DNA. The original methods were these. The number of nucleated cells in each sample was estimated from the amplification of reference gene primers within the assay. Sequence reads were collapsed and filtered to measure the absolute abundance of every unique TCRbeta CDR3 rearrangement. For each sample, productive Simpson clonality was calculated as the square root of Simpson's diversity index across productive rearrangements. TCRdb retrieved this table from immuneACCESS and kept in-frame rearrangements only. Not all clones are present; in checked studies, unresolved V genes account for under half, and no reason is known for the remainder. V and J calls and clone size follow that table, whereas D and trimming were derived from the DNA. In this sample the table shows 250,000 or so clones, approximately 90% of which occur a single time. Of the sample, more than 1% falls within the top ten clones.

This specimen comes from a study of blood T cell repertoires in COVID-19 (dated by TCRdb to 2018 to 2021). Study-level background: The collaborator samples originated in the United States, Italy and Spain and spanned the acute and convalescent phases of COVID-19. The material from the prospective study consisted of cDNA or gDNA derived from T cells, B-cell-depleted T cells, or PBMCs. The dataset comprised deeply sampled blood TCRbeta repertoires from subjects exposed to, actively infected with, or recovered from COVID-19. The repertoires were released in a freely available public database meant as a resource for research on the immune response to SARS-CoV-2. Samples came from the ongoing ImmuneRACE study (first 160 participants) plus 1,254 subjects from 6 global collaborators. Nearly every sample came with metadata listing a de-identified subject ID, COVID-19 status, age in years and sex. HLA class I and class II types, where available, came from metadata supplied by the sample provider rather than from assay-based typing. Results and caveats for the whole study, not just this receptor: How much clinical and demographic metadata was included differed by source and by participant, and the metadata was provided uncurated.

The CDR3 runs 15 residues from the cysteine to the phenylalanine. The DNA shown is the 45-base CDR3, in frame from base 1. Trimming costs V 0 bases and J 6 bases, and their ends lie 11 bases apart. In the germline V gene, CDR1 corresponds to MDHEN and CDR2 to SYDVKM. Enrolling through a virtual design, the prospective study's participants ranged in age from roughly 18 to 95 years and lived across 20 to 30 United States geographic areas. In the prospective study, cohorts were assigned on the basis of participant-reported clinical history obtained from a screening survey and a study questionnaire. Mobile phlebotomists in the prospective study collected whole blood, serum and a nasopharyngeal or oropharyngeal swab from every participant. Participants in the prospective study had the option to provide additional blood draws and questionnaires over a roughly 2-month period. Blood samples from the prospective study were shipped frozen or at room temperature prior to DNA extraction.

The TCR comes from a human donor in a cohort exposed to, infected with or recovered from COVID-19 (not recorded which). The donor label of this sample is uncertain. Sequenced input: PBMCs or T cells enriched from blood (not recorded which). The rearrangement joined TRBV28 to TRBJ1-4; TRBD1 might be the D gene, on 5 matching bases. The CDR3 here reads CASSLWWGVDEKLFF. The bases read TGTGCCAGCAGTTTATGGTGGGGGGTAGATGAAAAACTGTTTTTT.